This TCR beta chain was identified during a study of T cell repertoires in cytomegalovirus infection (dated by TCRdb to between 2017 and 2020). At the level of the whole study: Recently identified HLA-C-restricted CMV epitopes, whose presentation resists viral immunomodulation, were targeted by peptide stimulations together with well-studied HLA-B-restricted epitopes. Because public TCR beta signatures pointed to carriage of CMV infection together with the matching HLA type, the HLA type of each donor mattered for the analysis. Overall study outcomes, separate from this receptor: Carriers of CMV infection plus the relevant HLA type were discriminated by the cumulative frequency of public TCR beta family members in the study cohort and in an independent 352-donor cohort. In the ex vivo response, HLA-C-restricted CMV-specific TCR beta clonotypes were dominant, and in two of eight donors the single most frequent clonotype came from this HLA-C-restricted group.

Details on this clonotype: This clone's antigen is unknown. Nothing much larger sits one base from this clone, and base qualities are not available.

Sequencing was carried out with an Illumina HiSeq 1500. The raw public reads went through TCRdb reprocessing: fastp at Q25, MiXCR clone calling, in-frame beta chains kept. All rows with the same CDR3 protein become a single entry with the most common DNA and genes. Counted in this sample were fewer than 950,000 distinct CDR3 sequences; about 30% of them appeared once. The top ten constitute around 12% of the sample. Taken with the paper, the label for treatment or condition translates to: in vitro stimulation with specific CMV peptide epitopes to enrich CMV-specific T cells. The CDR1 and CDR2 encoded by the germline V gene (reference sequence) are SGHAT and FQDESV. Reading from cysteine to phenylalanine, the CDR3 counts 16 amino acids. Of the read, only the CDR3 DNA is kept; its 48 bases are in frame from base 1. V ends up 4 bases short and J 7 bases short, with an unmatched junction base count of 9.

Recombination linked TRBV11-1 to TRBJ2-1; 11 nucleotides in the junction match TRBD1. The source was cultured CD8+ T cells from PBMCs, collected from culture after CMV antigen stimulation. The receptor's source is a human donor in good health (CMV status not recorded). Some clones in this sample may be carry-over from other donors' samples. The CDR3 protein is CASSSRRDRGYNEQFF. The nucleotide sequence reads TGTGCCAGCAGCTCCCGCCGGGACAGGGGGTATAATGAGCAGTTCTTC.